This T cell receptor beta chain was found in a study of cytomegalovirus exposure and HLA in healthy donors. This clone was seen only a few times. Its antigen is as yet unknown. Healthy individuals who donated bone marrow served as the donors. Study-wide findings and caveats: It emerged from a later analysis that several of the most significant clusters appeared to be linked to common viral pathogens. In vitro testing confirmed a few CMV-associated chains as specific for CMV antigens.

PCR primers comprised 60 Vbeta and 13 Jbeta primers. Profiled with immunoSEQ multiplex PCR; TCRdb holds only in-frame clones, not every one. The sample lists around 98,000 clones, roughly three quarters seen once, with roughly 1.5% in the top ten. The sequence was obtained from a man aged 35-49 years in good health and CMV-seronegative. The sequenced material came from PBMCs.

Here the CDR3 reads CASSLARVDSPLHF. The CDR3 DNA reads as TGTGCCAGCAGCTTAGCCAGGGTGGATTCACCCCTCCACTTT. The rearrangement uses TRBV7-9 and TRBJ1-6; possibly TRBD1 for D (5 bases). The CDR3 is 14 residues long. Germline-derived CDR1 and CDR2 are SEHNR and FQNEAQ (reference sequence). Trimming took off 0 bases at V and 8 bases at J, with 8 bases between the two ends.